This T cell receptor (beta chain) is from a study of shared clonotypes between healthy human individuals. In the study overall: For every donor, three CD4 naive, three CD4 memory, two CD8 naive and one CD8 memory plates were used.

The length of the CDR3 is 19 residues. The V and J ends lost 0 bases and 5 bases, in that order; junction bases with no gene match: 9. Germline-derived CDR1 and CDR2 are LNHNV and YYDKDF (reference sequence). Study-wide points: Clonotypes which were not shared had lower generation probabilities than clonotypes that all four donors shared. Clonotype sharing among the donors was expected to vary with sequencing depth.

Points on this clone: Its specificity is unknown.

At deep level, the assay was performed. TCRdb's table, derived via immunoSEQ multiplex PCR, lists solely in-frame clones and lacks some. The sample yields over 700,000 clones, over 55% seen once. The chain uses TRBV15 and TRBJ2-5; 16 bases map to TRBD2. Material: memory CD4+ T cells sorted from blood. Subset meaning: CD45RA-negative fraction. The receptor comes from a woman under 40 in good health. The DNA of the CDR3 is TGTGCCACCAGCAGAGATGCGGGACTAGCGGGAGGGCCTAGTGAGACCCAGTACTTC. Translation gives CATSRDAGLAGGPSETQYF. Variable domain in full (rest from reference TRBV15 and TRBJ2-5): DAMVIQNPRYQVTQFGKPVTLSCSQTLNHNVMYWYQQKSSQAPKLLFHYYDKDFNNEADTPDNFQSRRPNTSFCFLDIRSPGLGDTAMYLCATSRDAGLAGGPSETQYFGPGTRLLVL.